Listed below are T cell receptor beta chains from one sample, sequenced in a study of T cells after yellow fever vaccination. TCRdb recomputed calls from the 5' RACE reads with MiXCR, one row per CDR3 protein. The sample gives tens of thousands of distinct CDR3 sequences, around 6.5% of which show up once; under 45% is in the top ten. The sample in question was CD8+ T cells sorted from PBMCs, obtained about 5 days after the first yellow fever vaccination. The receptor source for this set is a man aged 18 to 29 who received the YFV17D yellow fever vaccine. Each CDR3 is given with its conserved first and last residue. The D gene is left open where the match is weak. Clone size is shown for a subset of rows, as once, few, many or a class of expanded clone.

>many|TRBV24-1|NA|TRBJ2-1
CATSDRRSYNEQFF
TGTGCCACCAGTGATCGGCGCTCCTACAATGAGCAGTTCTTC
>few|TRBV4-3|NA|TRBJ1-2
CASSLRTNYGYTF
TGCGCCAGCAGCCTCAGGACGAACTATGGCTACACCTTC
>few|TRBV4-3|NA|TRBJ2-3
CASSQVHGTDTQYF
TGCGCCAGCAGCCAAGTACATGGCACAGATACGCAGTATTTT
>NA|TRBV7-7|NA|TRBJ2-2
CASSLAGVHTGELFF
TGTGCTAGCAGCTTAGCAGGGGTCCACACCGGGGAGCTGTTTTTT
>many|TRBV7-9|NA|TRBJ2-5
CASSLGWRYQETQYF
TGTGCCAGCAGCTTAGGCTGGAGGTACCAAGAGACCCAGTACTTC
>few|TRBV6-2/TRBV6-3|TRBD2|TRBJ2-2
CASSGRDYPFTGELFF
TGTGCCAGCAGTGGCCGGGACTACCCTTTCACCGGGGAGCTGTTTTTT
>once|TRBV9|NA|TRBJ1-4
CASSVGGATIEKLFF
TGTGCCAGCAGCGTCGGGGGGGCAACTATTGAAAAACTGTTTTTT
>many|TRBV12-3/TRBV12-4|TRBD1|TRBJ2-5
CASKRTGEGQETQYF
TGTGCCAGCAAGCGGACAGGGGAGGGACAAGAGACCCAGTACTTC
>many|TRBV25-1|NA|TRBJ2-5
CASRGGTVNQETQYF
TGTGCCAGCAGAGGCGGGACAGTCAACCAAGAGACCCAGTACTTC
>NA|TRBV24-1|NA|TRBJ1-5
CATSVLGRGPNQPQHF
TGTGCCACCAGTGTCCTGGGCAGGGGACCCAATCAGCCCCAGCATTTT
>NA|TRBV24-1|NA|TRBJ2-5
CATSDFRQSQETQYF
TGTGCCACCAGTGATTTTAGGCAGTCCCAAGAGACCCAGTACTTC
>few|TRBV10-3|NA|TRBJ1-1
CATASLWDPTGRPTEAFF
TGTGCCACGGCAAGTTTATGGGATCCTACAGGGCGTCCCACTGAAGCTTTCTTT
>NA|TRBV20-1|TRBD2|TRBJ2-7
CSARPPAGHTYEQYF
TGCAGTGCTCGCCCTCCAGCGGGGCACACCTACGAGCAGTACTTC
>many|TRBV7-2|TRBD1|TRBJ1-4
CASSLRGQGGEKLFF
TGTGCCAGCAGCCTCCGGGGACAGGGTGGTGAAAAACTGTTTTTT
>few|TRBV7-6|NA|TRBJ1-6
CASSHHRANYNSPLHF
TGTGCCAGCAGCCACCACCGGGCCAACTATAATTCACCCCTCCACTTT
>few|TRBV19|TRBD1|TRBJ1-1
CASSIAGTGDTEAFF
TGTGCCAGTAGTATAGCCGGGACAGGAGACACTGAAGCTTTCTTT
>few|TRBV7-8|NA|TRBJ2-5
CASSLAIQGQRETQYF
TGTGCCAGCAGCTTAGCGATCCAGGGCCAAAGGGAGACCCAGTACTTC
>NA|TRBV4-3|TRBD2|TRBJ2-5
CASSQGGLAGGPPETQYF
TGCGCCAGCAGCCAAGGAGGACTAGCGGGGGGCCCCCCAGAGACCCAGTACTTC
>once|TRBV12-3/TRBV12-4|NA|TRBJ2-5
CASSPGLGWETQYF
TGTGCCAGCAGTCCCGGACTGGGATGGGAGACCCAGTACTTC
>NA|TRBV19|NA|TRBJ2-1
CASSIDFGNEQFF
TGTGCCAGTAGTATAGATTTTGGCAATGAGCAGTTCTTC
>few|TRBV5-1|NA|TRBJ2-6
CASTAQLSGANVLTF
TGCGCCAGCACAGCACAGCTCTCTGGGGCCAACGTCCTGACTTTC
>few|TRBV21-1|NA|TRBJ2-1
CASSLHALSNEQFF
TGTGCCAGCAGCCTCCACGCGTTGAGTAATGAGCAGTTCTTC
>NA|TRBV9|NA|TRBJ1-1
CASRMLRTANTEAFF
TGTGCCAGCAGAATGCTCAGGACAGCGAACACTGAAGCTTTCTTT
>NA|TRBV9|TRBD2|TRBJ2-3
CASSVASGGFGDTQYF
TGTGCCAGCAGCGTAGCTAGCGGGGGGTTCGGAGATACGCAGTATTTT
>few|TRBV7-9|NA|TRBJ1-1
CASSLGAGNMNTEAFF
TGTGCCAGCAGCTTAGGCGCAGGTAATATGAACACTGAAGCTTTCTTT
>NA|TRBV4-1|NA|TRBJ2-3
CASSQPWHAPDSSTDTQYF
TGCGCCAGCAGCCAACCCTGGCACGCACCAGATTCTAGCACAGATACGCAGTATTTT
>few|TRBV10-3|TRBD1|TRBJ1-1
CAIRGEGAGTEAFF
TGTGCCATCAGGGGGGAGGGGGCCGGTACTGAAGCTTTCTTT